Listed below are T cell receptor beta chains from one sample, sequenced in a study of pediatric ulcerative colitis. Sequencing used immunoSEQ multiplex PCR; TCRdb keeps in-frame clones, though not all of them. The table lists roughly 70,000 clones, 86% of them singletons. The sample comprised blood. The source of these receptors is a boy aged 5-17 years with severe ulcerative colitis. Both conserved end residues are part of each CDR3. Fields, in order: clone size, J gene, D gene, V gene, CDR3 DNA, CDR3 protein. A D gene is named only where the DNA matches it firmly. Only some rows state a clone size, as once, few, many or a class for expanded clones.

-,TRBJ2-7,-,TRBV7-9,TGTGCCAGCAGCTTAGACGGCCTCTACGAGCAGTACTTC,CASSLDGLYEQYF
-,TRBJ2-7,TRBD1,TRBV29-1,TGTAGCGTTGGGACAGTAAATTCCTACGAGCAGTACTTC,CSVGTVNSYEQYF
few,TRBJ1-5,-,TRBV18,TGTGCCAGCTCACCGGGGACGGAATCTGGGATGCCCCAGCATTTT,CASSPGTESGMPQHF
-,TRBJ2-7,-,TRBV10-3,TGTGCCATCAGTGATTTTACCAAAACAGGCTACGAGCAGTACTTC,CAISDFTKTGYEQYF
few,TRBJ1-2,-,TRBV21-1,TGTGCCAGCAGCAAAGTCCAGGGGGCTGGCTACACCTTC,CASSKVQGAGYTF
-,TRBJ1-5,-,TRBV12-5,TGTGCTAGTGGCGCCGGGACCCTTCAGCCCCAGCATTTT,CASGAGTLQPQHF
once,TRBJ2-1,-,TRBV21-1,TGTGCCAGCAGCAAAGATGGTCCCAGGGGACAAGCGGAACCCTACTACAATGAGCAGTTCTTC,CASSKDGPRGQAEPYYNEQFF
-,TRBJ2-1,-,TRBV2,TGTGCCAGCAAGGAAGCTGACTACAATGAGCAGTTCTTC,CASKEADYNEQFF
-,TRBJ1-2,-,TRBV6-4,TGTGCCAGCAGTGAGGGGGCGGATATGGGTGGCTACACCTTC,CASSEGADMGGYTF
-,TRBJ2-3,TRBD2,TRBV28,TGTGCCAGCAGTTTCAGCGGGAGGGCCCGGGATACGCAGTATTTT,CASSFSGRARDTQYF
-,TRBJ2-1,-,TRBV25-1,TGTGCCAGCGACGATCTCGGTGAGCAGTTCTTC,CASDDLGEQFF
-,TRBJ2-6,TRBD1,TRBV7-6,TGTGCCAGCAGCCCGCTCGGGACAGGGTCTGGTAAAGGGGCCAACGTCCTGACTTTC,CASSPLGTGSGKGANVLTF
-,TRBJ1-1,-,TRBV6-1,TGTGCCAGCAGTGATGACCTTCGGGGTAACACTGAAGCTTTCTTT,CASSDDLRGNTEAFF
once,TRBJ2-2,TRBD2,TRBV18,TGTGCCAGCTCACCGTTTTTTGACAGCGGGGCAACCGGGGAGCTGTTTTTT,CASSPFFDSGATGELFF
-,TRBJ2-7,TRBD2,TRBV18,TGTGCCAGCTCACCTAGGGCTAGCGGGAGGACGTACGAGCAGTACTTC,CASSPRASGRTYEQYF
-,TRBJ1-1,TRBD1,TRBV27,TGTGCCAGCAGACCCCAGGGGGCGAAGAACACTGAAGCTTTCTTT,CASRPQGAKNTEAFF
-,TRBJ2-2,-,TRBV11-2,TGTGCCACGTCGCTGAGCGGGTCCGGGGAGCTGTTTTTT,CATSLSGSGELFF
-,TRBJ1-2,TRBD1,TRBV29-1,TGCAGCGTTGAATCGCAGGGGGGTCTAAACTATGGCTACACCTTC,CSVESQGGLNYGYTF
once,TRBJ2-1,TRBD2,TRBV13,TGTGCCAGCAGTCTACTAGCGGGAGGAAATGAGCAGTTCTTC,CASSLLAGGNEQFF
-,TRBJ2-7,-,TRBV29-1,TGCAGCTACCTGCGAGGGGACGAGCAGTACTTC,CSYLRGDEQYF
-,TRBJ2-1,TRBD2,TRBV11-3,TGTGCCAGCAGCTTAAGGACTAGTGGGTTCAATGAGCAGTTCTTC,CASSLRTSGFNEQFF
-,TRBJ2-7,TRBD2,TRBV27,TGTGCCAGCAGGGGACTAGCGGGCTCCTACGAGCAGTACTTC,CASRGLAGSYEQYF
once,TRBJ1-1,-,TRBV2,TGTGCCAGCAGCGGCTGGGGCAGTCGGAAGGCTTTCTTT,CASSGWGSRKAFF
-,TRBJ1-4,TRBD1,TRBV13,TGTGCCAGCAGCCCTATAGGGGGCGCAGGGGGCGGAACTAATGAAAAACTGTTTTTT,CASSPIGGAGGGTNEKLFF
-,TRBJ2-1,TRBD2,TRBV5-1,TGCGCCAGCAGAGGGACTAGCGGGGGTCACAATGAGCAGTTCTTC,CASRGTSGGHNEQFF